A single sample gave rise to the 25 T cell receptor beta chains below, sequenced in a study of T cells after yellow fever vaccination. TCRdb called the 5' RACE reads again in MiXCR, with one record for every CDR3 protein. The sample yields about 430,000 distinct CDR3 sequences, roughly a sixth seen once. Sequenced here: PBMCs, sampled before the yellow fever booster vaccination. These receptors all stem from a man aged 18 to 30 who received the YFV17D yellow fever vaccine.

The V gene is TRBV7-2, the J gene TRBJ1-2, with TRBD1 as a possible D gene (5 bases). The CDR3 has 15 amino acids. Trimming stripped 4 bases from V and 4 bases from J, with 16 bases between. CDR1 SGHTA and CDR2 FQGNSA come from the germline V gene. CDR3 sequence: CASSSPGEGRYGYTF. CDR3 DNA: TGTGCCAGCAGCTCCCCCGGAGAGGGACGCTATGGCTACACCTTC.

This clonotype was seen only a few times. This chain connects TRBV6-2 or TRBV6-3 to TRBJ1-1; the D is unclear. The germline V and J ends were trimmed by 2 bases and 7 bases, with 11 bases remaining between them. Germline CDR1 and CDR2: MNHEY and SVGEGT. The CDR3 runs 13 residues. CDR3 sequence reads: CASSYGSSGEAFF. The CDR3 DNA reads TGTGCCAGCAGTTACGGCAGTAGTGGTGAAGCTTTCTTT.

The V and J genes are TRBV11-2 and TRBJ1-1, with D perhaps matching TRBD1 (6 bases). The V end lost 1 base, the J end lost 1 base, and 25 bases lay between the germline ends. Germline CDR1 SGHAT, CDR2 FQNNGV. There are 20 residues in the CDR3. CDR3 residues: CASSLVVGQGLPWPNTEAFF. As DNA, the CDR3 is TGTGCCAGCAGCTTAGTAGTTGGTCAGGGGTTACCCTGGCCGAACACTGAAGCTTTCTTT.

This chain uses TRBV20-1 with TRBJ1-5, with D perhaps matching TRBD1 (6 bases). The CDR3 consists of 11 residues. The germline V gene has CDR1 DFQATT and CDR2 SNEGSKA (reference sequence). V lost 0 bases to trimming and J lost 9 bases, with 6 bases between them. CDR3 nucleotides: TGCAGTGCTAGAGAAGGGGGGCCCCAGCATTTT. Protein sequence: CSAREGGPQHF.

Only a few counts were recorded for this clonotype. The CDR3 is CATSLRERGEQFF. Written as DNA, the CDR3 is TGTGCCACCAGCCTGCGGGAGCGGGGTGAGCAGTTCTTC. The chain uses TRBV15 and TRBJ2-1; 7 bases fit TRBD2. CDR1 and CDR2 (germline): LNHNV, YYDKDF (reference sequence). V dropped 5 bases and J dropped 9; count of bases not matched to a gene: 7. The CDR3 runs 13 residues.

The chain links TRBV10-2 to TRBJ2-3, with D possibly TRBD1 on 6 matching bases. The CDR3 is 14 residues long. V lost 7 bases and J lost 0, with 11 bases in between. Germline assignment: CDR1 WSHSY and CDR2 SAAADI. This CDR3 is CASTPGHSTDTQYF. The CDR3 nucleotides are TGCGCCAGCACACCGGGACATAGCACAGATACGCAGTATTTT.

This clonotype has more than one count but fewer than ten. CDR3 nucleotides: TGTGCCAGCAGCCAAGGGACCCATCACACAGATACGCAGTATTTT. This sequence encodes CASSQGTHHTDTQYF. J is TRBJ2-3 and V is TRBV4-2; D remains ambiguous. This CDR3 is 15 amino acids long. In germline, CDR1 is LGHNA, CDR2 YNFKEQ. V lost 1 base, J lost 2 bases, and 10 bases lay in between.

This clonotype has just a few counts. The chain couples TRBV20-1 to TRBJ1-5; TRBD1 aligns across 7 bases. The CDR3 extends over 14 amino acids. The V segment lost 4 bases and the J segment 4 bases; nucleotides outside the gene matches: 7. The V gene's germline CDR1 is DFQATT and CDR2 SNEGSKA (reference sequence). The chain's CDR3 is CSAMGQSPNQPQHF. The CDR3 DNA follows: TGCAGTGCTATGGGACAGTCCCCGAATCAGCCCCAGCATTTT.

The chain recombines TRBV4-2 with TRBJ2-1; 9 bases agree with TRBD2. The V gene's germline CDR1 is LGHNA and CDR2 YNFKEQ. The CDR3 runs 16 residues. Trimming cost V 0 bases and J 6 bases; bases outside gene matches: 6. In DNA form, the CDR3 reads TGTGCCAGCAGCCAAGATCGGGCAGCGGGGGGCAATGAGCAGTTCTTC. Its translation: CASSQDRAAGGNEQFF.

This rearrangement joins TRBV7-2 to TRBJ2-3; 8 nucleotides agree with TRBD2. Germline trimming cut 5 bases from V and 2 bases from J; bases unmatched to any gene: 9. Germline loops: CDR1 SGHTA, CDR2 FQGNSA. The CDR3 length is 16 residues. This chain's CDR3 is CASSPGAAGATDTQYF. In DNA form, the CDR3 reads TGTGCCAGCAGCCCCGGGGCAGCGGGGGCCACAGATACGCAGTATTTT.

The CDR3 sequence: CASRGARATLIQETQYF. The CDR3 coding sequence is TGTGCCAGCAGGGGGGCGAGGGCCACTTTAATACAAGAGACCCAGTACTTC. The V and J genes are TRBV6-1 and TRBJ2-5; weak D call: TRBD1 (6 bases). This CDR3 is 17 amino acids long. V was trimmed by 6 bases and J by 2 bases, leaving 22 bases between them. Germline values: CDR1 MNHNS, CDR2 SASEGT.

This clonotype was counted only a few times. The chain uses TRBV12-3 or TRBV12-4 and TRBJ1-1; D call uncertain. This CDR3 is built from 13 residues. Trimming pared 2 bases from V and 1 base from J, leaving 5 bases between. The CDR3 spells CASSLHRNTEAFF. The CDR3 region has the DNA TGTGCCAGCAGTTTACACAGGAACACTGAAGCTTTCTTT.

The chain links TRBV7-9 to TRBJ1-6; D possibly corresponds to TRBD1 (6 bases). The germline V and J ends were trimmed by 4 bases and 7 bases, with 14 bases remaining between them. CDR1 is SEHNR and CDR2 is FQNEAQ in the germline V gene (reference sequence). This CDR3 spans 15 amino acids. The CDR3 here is CASSSSTGINSPLHF. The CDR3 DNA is TGTGCCAGCAGCTCGTCGACAGGAATCAATTCACCCCTCCACTTT.

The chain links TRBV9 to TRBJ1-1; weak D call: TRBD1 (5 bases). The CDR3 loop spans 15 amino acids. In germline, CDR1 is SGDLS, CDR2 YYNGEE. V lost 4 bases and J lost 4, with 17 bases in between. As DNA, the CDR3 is TGTGCCAGCAGCCCTCAAGGGGTCCGTAGCACTGAAGCTTTCTTT. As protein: CASSPQGVRSTEAFF.

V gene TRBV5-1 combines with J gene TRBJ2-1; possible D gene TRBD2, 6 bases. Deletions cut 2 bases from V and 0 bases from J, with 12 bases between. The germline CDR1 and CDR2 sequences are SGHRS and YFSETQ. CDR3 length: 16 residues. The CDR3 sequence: CASSFSAGPSYNEQFF. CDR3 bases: TGCGCCAGCAGCTTTTCGGCGGGGCCCTCCTACAATGAGCAGTTCTTC.

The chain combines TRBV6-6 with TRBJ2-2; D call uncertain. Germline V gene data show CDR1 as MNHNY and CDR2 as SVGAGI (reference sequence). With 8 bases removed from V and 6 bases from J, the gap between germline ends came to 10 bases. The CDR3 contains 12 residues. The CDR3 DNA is TGTGCCAGCCAGTTACGGTCCGGGGAGCTGTTTTTT. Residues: CASQLRSGELFF.

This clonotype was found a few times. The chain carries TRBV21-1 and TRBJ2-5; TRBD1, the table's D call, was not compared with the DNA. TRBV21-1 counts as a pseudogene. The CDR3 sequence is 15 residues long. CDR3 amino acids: CASSKALRGVETQYF. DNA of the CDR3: TGTGCCAGCAGCAAAGCTCTCAGGGGCGTGGAGACCCAGTACTTC.

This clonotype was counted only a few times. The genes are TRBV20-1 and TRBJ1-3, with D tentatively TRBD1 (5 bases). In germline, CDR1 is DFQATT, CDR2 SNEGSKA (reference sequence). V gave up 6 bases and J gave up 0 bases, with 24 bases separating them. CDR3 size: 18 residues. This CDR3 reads CSAGTVPRDVISGNTIYF. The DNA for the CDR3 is TGCAGTGCGGGGACTGTTCCGAGGGATGTAATCTCTGGAAACACCATATATTTT.

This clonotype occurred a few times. The DNA for the CDR3 is TGTGCTAGTGGTTTCCTGTGGCAGGGGAGTCACAATGAGCAGTTCTTC. As protein: CASGFLWQGSHNEQFF. This sequence joins TRBV12-5 and TRBJ2-1; TRBD1 is a possible D gene (6 bases). V lost 3 bases, J lost 5 bases, and 17 bases lay in between. This CDR3 is 16 amino acids long. Germline V gives CDR1 LGHNT, CDR2 FRNRAP.

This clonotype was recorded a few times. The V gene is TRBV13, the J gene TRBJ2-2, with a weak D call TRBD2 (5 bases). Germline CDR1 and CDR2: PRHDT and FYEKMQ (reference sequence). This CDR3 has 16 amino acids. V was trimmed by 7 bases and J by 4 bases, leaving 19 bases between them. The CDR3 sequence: CASTLSRGKGTGELFF. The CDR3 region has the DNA TGTGCCAGCACTCTATCTCGGGGTAAAGGCACCGGGGAGCTGTTTTTT.

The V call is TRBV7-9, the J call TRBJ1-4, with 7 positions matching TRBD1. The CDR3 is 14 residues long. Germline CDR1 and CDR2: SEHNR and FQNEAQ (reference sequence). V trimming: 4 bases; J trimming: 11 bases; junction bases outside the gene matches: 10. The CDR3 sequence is CASSYRTGGKKLFF. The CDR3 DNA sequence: TGTGCCAGCAGCTACAGGACAGGAGGGAAGAAACTGTTTTTT.

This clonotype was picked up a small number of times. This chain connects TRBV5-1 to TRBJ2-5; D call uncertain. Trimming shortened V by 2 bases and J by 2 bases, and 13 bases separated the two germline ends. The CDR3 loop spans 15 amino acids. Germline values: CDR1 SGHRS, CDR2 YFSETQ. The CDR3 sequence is CASSLQNWAQETQYF. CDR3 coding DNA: TGCGCCAGCAGCTTACAAAACTGGGCACAAGAGACCCAGTACTTC. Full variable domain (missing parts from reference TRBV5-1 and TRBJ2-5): KAGVTQTPRYLIKTRGQQVTLSCSPISGHRSVSWYQQTPGQGLQFLFEYFSETQRNKGNFPGRFSGRQFSNSRSEMNVSTLELGDSALYLCASSLQNWAQETQYFGPGTRLLVL.

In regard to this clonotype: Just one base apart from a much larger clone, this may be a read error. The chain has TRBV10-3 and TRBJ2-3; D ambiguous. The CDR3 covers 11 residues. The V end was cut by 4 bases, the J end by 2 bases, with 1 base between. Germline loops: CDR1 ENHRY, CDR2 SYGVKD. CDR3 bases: TGTGCCATCAGTGCCACAGATACGCAGTATTTT. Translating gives CAISATDTQYF.

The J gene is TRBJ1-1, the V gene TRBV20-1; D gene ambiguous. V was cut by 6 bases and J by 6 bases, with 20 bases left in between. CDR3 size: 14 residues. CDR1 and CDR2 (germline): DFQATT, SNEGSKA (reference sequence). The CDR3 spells CSAPRGPFSAEAFF. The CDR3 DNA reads TGCAGTGCCCCCCGGGGTCCCTTTAGCGCTGAAGCTTTCTTT.

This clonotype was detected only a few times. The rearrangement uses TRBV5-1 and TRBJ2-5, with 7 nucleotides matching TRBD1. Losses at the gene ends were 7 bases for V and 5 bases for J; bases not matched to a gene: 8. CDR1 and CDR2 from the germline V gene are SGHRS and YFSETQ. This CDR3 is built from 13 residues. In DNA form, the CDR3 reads TGCGCCAGCGCCGACAGGGCTTGGGAGACCCAGTACTTC. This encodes CASADRAWETQYF.